These T cell receptor beta chains were read from a single sample in a study of blood T cells in healthy people across ages. TCRdb reanalysed the 5' RACE reads using MiXCR and keeps one entry per CDR3 protein. Of 800,000 or so distinct CDR3 sequences listed, roughly 25% are singletons. The data were also submitted as part of a second study, on T cells of mothers and their children.

The specimen sequenced was blood. The receptors come from a boy aged 5-17 years in good health. Each CDR3 is given with its conserved first and last residue. The D gene is left open where the match is weak. The size of a clone is reported for some rows only, either as once, few or many, or as a class for expanded clones.

TRBD1,TRBJ2-2,few,TRBV7-2,TGTGCCAGCAGCTTAGTCACAGGGGCCGGGGAGCTGTTTTTT,CASSLVTGAGELFF
TRBD2,TRBJ2-3,.,TRBV9,TGTGCCAGCAGCGTAGAGGGTGGGTGGACTAGCGGATTCACAGATGCGCAGTATTTT,CASSVEGGWTSGFTDAQYF
.,TRBJ1-1,.,TRBV6-1,TGTGCCAGCAGCCCAAGGTTAGGGCAGGGCAACACTGAAGCTTTCTTT,CASSPRLGQGNTEAFF
.,TRBJ2-2,few,TRBV9,TGTGCCAGCAGCCACGAGGGGGAATCCGGGGAGCTGTTTTTT,CASSHEGESGELFF
.,TRBJ1-4,.,TRBV7-8,TGTGCCAGCAGCCCCTCGTTGGAAAAACTGTTTTTT,CASSPSLEKLFF
TRBD2,TRBJ2-3,few,TRBV6-5,TGTGCCAGCAGTTACCTAGCGGGAGTTACAGATACGCAGTATTTT,CASSYLAGVTDTQYF
TRBD1,TRBJ2-1,few,TRBV11-2,TGTGCCAGCAGCTTTATGGGACAGAGCTCCTACAATGAGCAGTTCTTC,CASSFMGQSSYNEQFF
.,TRBJ1-1,many,TRBV4-1,TGCGCCAGCAGCCCCGAGGGCAGGGGGAACACTGAAGCTTTCTTT,CASSPEGRGNTEAFF
.,TRBJ2-1,once,TRBV4-3,TGCGCCAGCAGCCGGGGTTGGCCGGCGGGGGAGCAGTTCTTC,CASSRGWPAGEQFF
.,TRBJ2-5,.,TRBV4-2,TGTGCCAGCAGCCAAGATTTCCCCGGGCGCGGAGAGACCCAGTACTTC,CASSQDFPGRGETQYF
.,TRBJ1-6,few,TRBV6-2/TRBV6-3,TGTGCCAGCAGGATCAGGGATGGCTCCTATAATTCACCCCTCCACTTT,CASRIRDGSYNSPLHF
.,TRBJ1-1,.,TRBV6-6,TGTGCCAGCCCCTCTTTATTGAACACTGAAGCTTTCTTT,CASPSLLNTEAFF
.,TRBJ1-5,few,TRBV20-1,TGCAGTGCTAGGGACGGGAGCAATCAGCCCCAGCATTTT,CSARDGSNQPQHF
TRBD2,TRBJ2-7,few,TRBV7-2,TGTGCCAGCAGCTTGGAGGTCGGGGGGACTAGCGGGAGTTACGAGCAGTACTTC,CASSLEVGGTSGSYEQYF
TRBD2,TRBJ2-1,few,TRBV29-1,TGCAGCGTTGGGGGAGAACTAGCGGAAGGTGGTGAGCAGTTCTTC,CSVGGELAEGGEQFF
.,TRBJ2-7,few,TRBV6-5,TGTGCCAGCCTCCGGGACGCCTCCTACGAGCAGTACTTC,CASLRDASYEQYF
TRBD1,TRBJ1-4,.,TRBV6-1,TGTGCCAGCAGTATGAGGACAGGGGGAGGTGAAAAACTGTTTTTT,CASSMRTGGGEKLFF
.,TRBJ1-3,few,TRBV7-2,TGTGCCAGCAGCTTACAGGGATTAGCTTTAGCTGGAAACACCATATATTTT,CASSLQGLALAGNTIYF
.,TRBJ1-6,.,TRBV18,TGTGCCAGCTCACCAGATGCAGTTAATTCACCCCTCGACTTT,CASSPDAVNSPLDF
TRBD1,TRBJ1-1,few,TRBV6-1,TGTGCCAGCAGTGATCGGACAGGGGGCCAAACTGAAGCTTTCTTT,CASSDRTGGQTEAFF
.,TRBJ2-7,.,TRBV6-5,TGTGCCAGCAGTTATGGGCAGGGAGTCTACGAGCAGTACTTC,CASSYGQGVYEQYF
TRBD2,TRBJ2-5,few,TRBV12-5,TGTGCTAGTGGTCGTGAAAGGGGACTAGCGGGAGTATTATACCAAGAGACCCAGTACTTC,CASGRERGLAGVLYQETQYF
.,TRBJ2-7,.,TRBV4-2,TGTGCCAGCAGCCAAGATACCTACAGTCTGGAAGAGCAGTACTTC,CASSQDTYSLEEQYF
TRBD2,TRBJ2-1,.,TRBV29-1,TGCAGCGCTTGGACTAGCGGGAGTATAAAAGGCAATGAGCAGTTCTTC,CSAWTSGSIKGNEQFF
TRBD1,TRBJ1-2,.,TRBV7-9,TGCGCCAGCAGCCGGACCGAGGGACAGGGCTATGGCTACACCTTC,CASSRTEGQGYGYTF
.,TRBJ1-1,few,TRBV12-3/TRBV12-4,TGTGCCAGCAGTTCTCCTTCCAGGGGCACTGAAGCTTTCTTT,CASSSPSRGTEAFF
.,TRBJ1-5,.,TRBV7-2,TGTGCCAGCAGCTTGGGGATGGGGCAGCCCCAGCATTTT,CASSLGMGQPQHF
TRBD2,TRBJ2-1,few,TRBV11-2,TGTGCCAGCAGCTTAGAGGGGGGTTTTCTAGCGGGGCACAATGAGCAGTTCTTC,CASSLEGGFLAGHNEQFF
.,TRBJ1-2,.,TRBV4-3,TGCGCCAGCAGCCAAGTTAACCCCAGCGGGAGCTATGGCTACACCTTC,CASSQVNPSGSYGYTF
TRBD1,TRBJ2-7,.,TRBV28,TGTGCCAGCAGTTTAACACAGGGGTTCTACGAGCAGTACTTC,CASSLTQGFYEQYF
TRBD1,TRBJ2-6,.,TRBV6-1,TGTGCCAGCAAAATGAGGGGACAGGGGGCCTGGGCCAACGTCCTGACTTTC,CASKMRGQGAWANVLTF
TRBD1,TRBJ2-7,few,TRBV4-3,TGCGCCAGCAGCCAAGATCTGGGACAGGGCTACGAGCAGTACTTC,CASSQDLGQGYEQYF
TRBD1,TRBJ2-1,.,TRBV9,TGTGCCAGCAGCACCCGGACAGGGATGCATGAGCAGTTCTTC,CASSTRTGMHEQFF
TRBD1,TRBJ1-3,few,TRBV15,TGTGCCACCAGCAGAGACGGACAGGGAGCTGGAAACACCATATATTTT,CATSRDGQGAGNTIYF
.,TRBJ2-7,few,TRBV7-9,TGTGCCAGCAGCCGAACCCACAGTCCCTACGAGCAGTACTTC,CASSRTHSPYEQYF
TRBD2,TRBJ2-5,.,TRBV12-3/TRBV12-4,TGTGCCAGCAGCGGACTAGCCCACGAGACCCAGTACTTC,CASSGLAHETQYF